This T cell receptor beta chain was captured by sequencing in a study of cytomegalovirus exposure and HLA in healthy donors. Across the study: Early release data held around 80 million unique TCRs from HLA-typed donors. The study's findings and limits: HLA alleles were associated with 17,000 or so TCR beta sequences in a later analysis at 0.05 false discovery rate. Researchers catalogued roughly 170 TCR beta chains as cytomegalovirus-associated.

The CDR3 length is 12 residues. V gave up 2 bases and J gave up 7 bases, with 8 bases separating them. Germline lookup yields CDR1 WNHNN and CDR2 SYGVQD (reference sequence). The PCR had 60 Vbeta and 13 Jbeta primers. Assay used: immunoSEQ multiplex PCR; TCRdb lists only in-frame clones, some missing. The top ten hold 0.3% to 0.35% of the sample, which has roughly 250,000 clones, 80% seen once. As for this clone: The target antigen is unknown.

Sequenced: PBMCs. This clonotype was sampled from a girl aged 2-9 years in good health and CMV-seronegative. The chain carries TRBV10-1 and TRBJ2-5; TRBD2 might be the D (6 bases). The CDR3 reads CASSEPGRTQYF. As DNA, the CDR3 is TGCGCCAGCAGTGAGCCCGGGAGGACCCAGTACTTC.